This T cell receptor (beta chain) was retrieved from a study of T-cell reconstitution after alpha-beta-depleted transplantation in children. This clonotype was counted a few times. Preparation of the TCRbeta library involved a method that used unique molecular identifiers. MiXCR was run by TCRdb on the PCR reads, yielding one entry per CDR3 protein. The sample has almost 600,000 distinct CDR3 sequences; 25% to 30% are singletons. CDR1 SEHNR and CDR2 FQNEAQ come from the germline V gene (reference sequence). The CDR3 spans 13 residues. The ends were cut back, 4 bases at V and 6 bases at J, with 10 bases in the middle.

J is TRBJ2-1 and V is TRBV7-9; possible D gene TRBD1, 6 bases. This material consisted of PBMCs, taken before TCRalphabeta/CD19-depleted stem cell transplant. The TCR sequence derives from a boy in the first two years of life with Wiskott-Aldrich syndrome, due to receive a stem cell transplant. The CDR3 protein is CASSSRRGNEQFF. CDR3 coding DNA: TGTGCCAGCAGCTCCCGCAGGGGCAATGAGCAGTTCTTC.